This TCR beta chain stems from a study of vaccination effects on CD4 cells after COVID-19. On the study more broadly: Post-vaccine draws lagged the second dose by a median of 72 days.

Pools of viral peptides were used by the ViraFEST assay to expand antigen-specific CD4+ T cells ahead of sequencing. Following culture for nine to ten days, CD4+ T cells were isolated. Subjects were given two BNT162b2 or mRNA-1273 vaccine doses. The CDR3 has 15 amino acids. Trimming removed 0 bases from V and 3 bases from J, with 11 bases in between. The germline V gene has CDR1 MRHNA and CDR2 SNTAGT. The data were produced by immunoSEQ multiplex PCR, yet TCRdb's version contains in-frame clones alone and is incomplete. The data show about 59,000 clones, about 73% seen once. Note on this clone: Its antigen is not known.

This sequence joins TRBV6-4 and TRBJ1-1; D possibly corresponds to TRBD1 (5 bases). This clonotype was sampled from a human donor who received a COVID-19 vaccine. The specimen was CD4+ T cells from PBMCs cultured with HCoV-OC43 spike peptides, collected after COVID-19 vaccination. As to subset: HCoV-OC43 spike overlapping peptide pool stimulation. The CDR3 region is CASSDSYGAHTEAFF. DNA for the CDR3: TGTGCCAGCAGTGACTCGTATGGGGCGCACACTGAAGCTTTCTTT.